A single sample is the source of the 17 T cell receptor beta chains below, sequenced in a study of cytomegalovirus exposure and HLA in healthy donors. Use of 60 Vbeta and 13 Jbeta primers characterized the PCR. The method was immunoSEQ multiplex PCR; TCRdb's version includes in-frame clones alone and lacks a portion of them. The profile shows 150,000 or so clones, about 74% of them singletons. The sequencing sample was made of PBMCs. Source of these receptors: a male donor in good health and CMV-seronegative.

V gene TRBV2 combines with J gene TRBJ2-7, with a tentative D call TRBD2 (6 bases). V gave up 7 bases and J gave up 0 bases, with 13 bases separating them. The CDR3 has 14 residues. Germline-derived CDR1 and CDR2 are SNHLY and FYNNEI. The CDR3 bases are TGTGCCAGCATCTCTAGCGAAGCCTCCTACGAGCAGTACTTC. It specifies CASISSEASYEQYF.

This clone was found a few times. The V call is TRBV2, the J call TRBJ2-7; tentative D call: TRBD1 (6 bases). Germline V gene sequence: CDR1 SNHLY, CDR2 FYNNEI. The germline V and J ends were trimmed by 2 bases and 4 bases, with 15 bases remaining between them. CDR3 length equals 15 residues. CDR3 in amino acids: CASSEFRVQGYEQYF. CDR3 DNA: TGTGCCAGCAGTGAATTTAGGGTACAGGGTTACGAGCAGTACTTC.

This clone has more than one count but fewer than ten. CDR3 DNA sequence: TGTGCCAGCAGTGAACGGCCGGACTACGACACCTTC. Residues: CASSERPDYDTF. J is TRBJ1-2 and V is TRBV2; the D is unclear. CDR1 and CDR2 from the germline V gene are SNHLY and FYNNEI. The CDR3 is 12 residues long. Between the trimmed V and J ends, which lost 2 bases and 12 bases, there was a span of 13 bases. Full variable domain (remainder filled in from reference TRBV2 and TRBJ1-2): EPEVTQTPSHQVTQMGQEVILRCVPISNHLYFYWYRQILGQKVEFLVSFYNNEISEKSEIFDDQFSVERPDGSNFTLKIRSTKLEDSAMYFCASSERPDYDTFGSGTRLTVV.

A note on this clone: A junction end diverges from the germline sequence, so it may reflect a read error. The V and J genes are TRBV29-1 and TRBJ2-7; D is unresolved. This CDR3 comprises 11 residues. Germline CDR1 is SQVTM and CDR2 is ANQGSEA. CDR3 bases: TGCAGCGTTGAAGACTCCTCCGAGCAGTACTTC. This translates into CSVEDSSEQYF.

The rearrangement uses TRBV9 and TRBJ2-1, with 7 bases that match TRBD1. CDR3 length: 15 residues. Germline trimming cut 0 bases from V and 6 bases from J; bases unmatched to any gene: 6. The germline CDR1 and CDR2 sequences are SGDLS and YYNGEE. The CDR3 DNA sequence: TGTGCCAGCAGCGTAGGAGGGGGCGGGCGCAATGAGCAGTTCTTC. This codes for CASSVGGGGRNEQFF.

This sequence joins TRBV19 and TRBJ2-2, with D possibly TRBD2 on 7 matching bases. V was clipped by 9 bases and J by 7 bases, with 24 bases between them. The germline V gene has CDR1 LNHDA and CDR2 SQIVND (reference sequence). This CDR3 contains 16 residues. CDR3 coding DNA: TGTGCCAGCCACACTGAGGGGCGGGGGCCAATCGGGGAGCTGTTTTTT. Protein product: CASHTEGRGPIGELFF.

The V and J genes are TRBV30 and TRBJ2-5, with no clear D. The CDR3 spans 12 residues. Germline V CDR1 and CDR2: GTSNPN, SVGIG (reference sequence). Trimming removed 0 bases at V and 3 bases at J, with 5 bases between. CDR3 sequence (DNA): TGTGCCTGGAGTGTATCAAAAGAGACCCAGTACTTC. Residues: CAWSVSKETQYF.

The chain employs TRBV14 and TRBJ1-1; a possible D gene is TRBD1 (5 bases). The CDR3 spans 15 residues. CDR1 is SGHDN and CDR2 is FVKESK in the germline V gene. The ends were cut back, 1 base at V and 1 base at J, with 10 bases in the middle. The CDR3 sequence is CASSQVPGSNTEAFF. DNA for the CDR3: TGTGCCAGCAGCCAAGTTCCAGGGTCGAACACTGAAGCTTTCTTT.

The chain combines TRBV18 with TRBJ2-7; 7 bases fit TRBD1. Germline assignment: CDR1 KGHSH and CDR2 LQKENI. The CDR3 contains 16 residues. V was clipped by 0 bases and J by 2 bases; unmatched bases: 7. The CDR3 here is CASSPPTGNPTYEQYF. The CDR3 DNA follows: TGTGCCAGCTCACCACCGACAGGGAATCCCACCTACGAGCAGTACTTC.

On this clone itself: Compared with germline, one end of the junction differs, possibly owing to a read error. The J gene is TRBJ2-5, the V gene TRBV7-7; the match to TRBD1 covers 7 bases. This CDR3 is built from 14 residues. Per germline, CDR1 SSHAT and CDR2 FNYEAQ (reference sequence). The CDR3 sequence is CASSATGNQETQYF. The CDR3 coding sequence is TGTGCTAGCAGCGCGACAGGGAACCAAGAGACCCAGTACTTC. Variable domain in full (rest from reference TRBV7-7 and TRBJ2-5): GAGVSQSPRYKVTKRGQDVTLRCDPISSHATLYWYQQALGQGPEFLTYFNYEAQPDKSGLPSDRFSAERPEGSISTLTIQRTEQRDSAMYRCASSATGNQETQYFGPGTRLLVL.

The J gene is TRBJ2-7, the V gene TRBV15, with TRBD2 matching 8 bases. The CDR3 is 15 amino acids. The V gene's germline CDR1 is LNHNV and CDR2 YYDKDF (reference sequence). J lost 7 bases, V lost 1 base, and 9 bases had no gene match. CDR3 bases: TGTGCCACCAGCAGAGGGCCAGCGGGAGTCGAGGAGCAGTACTTC. This codes for CATSRGPAGVEEQYF.

The chain combines TRBV28 with TRBJ1-2, with TRBD1 matching 9 bases. This CDR3 spans 14 amino acids. The trim removed 5 bases at V and 4 bases at J, leaving 5 bases unmatched. From germline, CDR1 is MDHEN and CDR2 SYDVKM. The CDR3 loop reads CASSRRDRVYGYTF. CDR3 DNA sequence: TGTGCCAGCAGTCGCCGGGACAGGGTCTATGGCTACACCTTC.

The chain is built from TRBV28 and TRBJ2-1; TRBD2 agrees at 12 bases. V was pared by 5 bases and J by 6 bases, with 8 bases of the junction left unmatched. The CDR3 sequence is 16 residues long. Germline V gene sequence: CDR1 MDHEN, CDR2 SYDVKM. CDR3 DNA sequence: TGTGCCAGCAGTCTGTGGACTAGCGGGATACCCAATGAGCAGTTCTTC. Protein: CASSLWTSGIPNEQFF.

V and J are TRBV6-1 and TRBJ1-3; 8 bases agree with TRBD1. Trimming at V came to 4 bases and at J to 0 bases, leaving 14 bases not matched to a gene. The CDR3 is 19 amino acids. Germline V lookup: CDR1 MNHNS, CDR2 SASEGT. DNA for the CDR3: TGTGCCAGCAGTGGGGTTCCCCAGGGGGCCGGGGACTCTGGAAACACCATATATTTT. Protein product: CASSGVPQGAGDSGNTIYF.

This clone has a handful of counts. The rearrangement uses TRBV6-1 and TRBJ1-1; no firm D call. The germline V gene encodes CDR1 MNHNS and CDR2 SASEGT. The CDR3 consists of 15 residues. Trimming stripped 6 bases from V and 4 bases from J, with 18 bases between. The CDR3 loop reads CASRPGGRSSTEAFF. In DNA form, the CDR3 reads TGTGCCAGCAGGCCAGGTGGCCGAAGTAGCACTGAAGCTTTCTTT.

The chain recombines TRBV28 with TRBJ1-2, with D hard to call. This CDR3 has 18 amino acids. Germline V gives CDR1 MDHEN, CDR2 SYDVKM. Trimming took off 3 bases at V and 3 bases at J, with 23 bases between the two ends. CDR3 sequence: CASSFIWSIRVRDYGYTF. Here the CDR3 DNA reads TGTGCCAGCAGTTTTATATGGTCCATACGGGTGAGGGACTATGGCTACACCTTC.

Only one count was recorded for this clone. The V and J genes are TRBV19 and TRBJ2-1; 8 bases match TRBD1. The CDR3 runs to 16 residues. V shed 8 bases, J shed 0 bases, and the junction held 9 bases outside the gene matches. The V gene's germline CDR1 is LNHDA and CDR2 SQIVND (reference sequence). In DNA form, the CDR3 reads TGTGCCAGTCAGGGGGCCTTACCGAGCTCCTACAATGAGCAGTTCTTC. This translates into CASQGALPSSYNEQFF.